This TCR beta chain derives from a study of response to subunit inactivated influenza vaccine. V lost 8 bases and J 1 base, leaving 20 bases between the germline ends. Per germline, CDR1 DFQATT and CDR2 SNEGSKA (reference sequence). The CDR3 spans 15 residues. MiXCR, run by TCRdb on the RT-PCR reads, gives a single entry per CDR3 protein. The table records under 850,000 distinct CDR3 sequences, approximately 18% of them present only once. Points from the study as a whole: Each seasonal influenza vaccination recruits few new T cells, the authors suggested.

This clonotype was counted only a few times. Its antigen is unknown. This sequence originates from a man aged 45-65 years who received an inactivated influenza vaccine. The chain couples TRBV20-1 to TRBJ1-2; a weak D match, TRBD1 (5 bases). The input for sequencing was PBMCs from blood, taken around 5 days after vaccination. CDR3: CSTGTSRGRNYGYTF. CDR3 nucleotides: TGCAGTACTGGAACCTCCCGGGGCCGTAACTATGGCTACACCTTC.